This T cell receptor (beta chain) was documented in a study of cytomegalovirus exposure and HLA in healthy donors. Germline-derived CDR1 and CDR2 are MNHEY and SMNVEV (reference sequence). The CDR3 runs 12 residues. V gave up 6 bases and J gave up 4 bases; unmatched junction bases: 1. Findings of the study overall: Researchers counted around 150 TCR beta chains as cytomegalovirus-associated. Subsequent analysis found a tendency for first-cohort TCR clusters to co-occur within the 120 validation repertoires.

About this clone itself: Its matching antigen is unknown.

Profiled with immunoSEQ multiplex PCR; TCRdb holds only in-frame clones, not every one. The sample shows 150,000 to 200,000 clones, around nine tenths of them seen only once. The source is a man aged 30 to 45 in good health and CMV-seropositive. The chain is built from TRBV27 and TRBJ2-3; 7 positions match TRBD2. Sequenced input: PBMCs. Here the CDR3 reads CASSTSADTQYF. The CDR3 nucleotides read TGTGCCAGCAGCACTAGCGCAGATACGCAGTATTTT.